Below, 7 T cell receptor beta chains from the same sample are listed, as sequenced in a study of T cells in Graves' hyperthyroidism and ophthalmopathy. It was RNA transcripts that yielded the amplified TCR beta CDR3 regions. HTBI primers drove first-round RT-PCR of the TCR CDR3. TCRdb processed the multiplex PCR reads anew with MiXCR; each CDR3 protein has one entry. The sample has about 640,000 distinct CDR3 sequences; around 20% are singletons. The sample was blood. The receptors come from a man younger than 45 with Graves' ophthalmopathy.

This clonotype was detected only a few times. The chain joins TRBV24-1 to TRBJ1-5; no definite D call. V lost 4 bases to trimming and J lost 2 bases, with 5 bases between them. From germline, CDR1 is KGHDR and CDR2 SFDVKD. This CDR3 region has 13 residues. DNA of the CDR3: TGTGCCACCAGTGACACGGGCAATCAGCCCCAGCATTTT. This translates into CATSDTGNQPQHF.

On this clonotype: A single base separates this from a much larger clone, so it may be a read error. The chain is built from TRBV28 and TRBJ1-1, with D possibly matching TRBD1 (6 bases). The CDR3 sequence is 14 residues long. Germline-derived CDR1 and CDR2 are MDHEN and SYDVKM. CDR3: CASSLSRGYTGAFF. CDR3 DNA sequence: TGTGCCAGCAGTTTATCGAGGGGGTACACTGGAGCTTTCTTT. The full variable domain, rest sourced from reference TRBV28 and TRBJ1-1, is DVKVTQSSRYLVKRTGEKVFLECVQDMDHENMFWYRQDPGLGLRLIYFSYDVKMKEKGDIPEGYSVSREKKERFSLILESASTNQTSMYLCASSLSRGYTGAFFGQGTRLTVV.

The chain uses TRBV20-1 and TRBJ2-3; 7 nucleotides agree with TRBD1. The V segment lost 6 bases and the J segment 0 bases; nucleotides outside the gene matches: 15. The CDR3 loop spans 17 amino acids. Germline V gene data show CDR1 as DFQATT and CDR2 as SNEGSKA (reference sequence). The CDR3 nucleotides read TGCAGTGCCCTGGTCAGGGGGTTCGATGCAAGCACAGATACGCAGTATTTT. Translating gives CSALVRGFDASTDTQYF.

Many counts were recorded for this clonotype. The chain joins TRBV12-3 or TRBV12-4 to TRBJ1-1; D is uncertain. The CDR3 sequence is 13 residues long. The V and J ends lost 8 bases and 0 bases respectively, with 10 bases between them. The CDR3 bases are TGTGCCAGCCTTTTTCAGCTGAACACTGAAGCTTTCTTT. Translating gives CASLFQLNTEAFF.

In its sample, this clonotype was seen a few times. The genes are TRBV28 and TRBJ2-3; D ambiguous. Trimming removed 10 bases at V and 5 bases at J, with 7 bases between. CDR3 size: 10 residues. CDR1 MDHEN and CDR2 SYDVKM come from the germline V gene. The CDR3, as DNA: TGTGCCACGTGGGAAGATACGCAGTATTTT. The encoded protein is CATWEDTQYF.

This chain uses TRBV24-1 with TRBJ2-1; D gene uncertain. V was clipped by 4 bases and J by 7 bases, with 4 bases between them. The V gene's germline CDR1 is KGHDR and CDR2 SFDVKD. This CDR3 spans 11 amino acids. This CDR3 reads CATSDGNEQFF. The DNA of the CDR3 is TGTGCCACCAGTGACGGGAATGAGCAGTTCTTC.

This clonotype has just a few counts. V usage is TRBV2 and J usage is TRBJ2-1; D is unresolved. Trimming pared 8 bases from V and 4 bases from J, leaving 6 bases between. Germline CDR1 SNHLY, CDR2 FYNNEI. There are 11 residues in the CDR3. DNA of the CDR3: TGTGCCAGCGACTGGTACAATGAGCAGTTCTTC. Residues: CASDWYNEQFF.